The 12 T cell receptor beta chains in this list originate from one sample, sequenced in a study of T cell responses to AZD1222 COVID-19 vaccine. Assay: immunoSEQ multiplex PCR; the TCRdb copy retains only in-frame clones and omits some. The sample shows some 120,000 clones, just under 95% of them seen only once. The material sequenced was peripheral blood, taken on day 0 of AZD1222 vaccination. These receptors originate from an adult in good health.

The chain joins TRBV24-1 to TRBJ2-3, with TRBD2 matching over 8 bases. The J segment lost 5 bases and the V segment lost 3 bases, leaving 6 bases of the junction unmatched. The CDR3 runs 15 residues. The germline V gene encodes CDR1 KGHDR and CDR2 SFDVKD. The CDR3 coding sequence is TGTGCCACCAGTGATCCAGCGGGGGCTGGAGATACGCAGTATTTT. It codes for CATSDPAGAGDTQYF.

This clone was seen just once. The CDR3 reads CASSLIEDEQYF. CDR3 nucleotides: TGTGCCAGCAGCTTAATCGAGGACGAGCAGTACTTC. The chain uses TRBV7-9 and TRBJ2-7; no firm D call. The germline V gene encodes CDR1 SEHNR and CDR2 FQNEAQ (reference sequence). Trimming pared 2 bases from V and 5 bases from J, leaving 7 bases between. The CDR3 spans 12 residues.

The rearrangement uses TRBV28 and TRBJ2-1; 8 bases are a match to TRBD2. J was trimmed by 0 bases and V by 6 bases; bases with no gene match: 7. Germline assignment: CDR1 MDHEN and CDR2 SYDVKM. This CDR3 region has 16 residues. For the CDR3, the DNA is TGTGCCAGCAGACCCCGCGGGGGGCCCTCCTACAATGAGCAGTTCTTC. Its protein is CASRPRGGPSYNEQFF.

DNA for the CDR3: TGCGCCAGCAGCCAAGTCTATGGCACCGGGGGCCAGCCCCAGCATTTT. This sequence encodes CASSQVYGTGGQPQHF. The V and J genes are TRBV4-1 and TRBJ1-5; D perhaps matches TRBD1 (6 bases). The CDR3 totals 16 residues. Germline CDR1 and CDR2: MGHRA and YSYEKL. Trimming removed 1 base at V and 7 bases at J, with 17 bases between.

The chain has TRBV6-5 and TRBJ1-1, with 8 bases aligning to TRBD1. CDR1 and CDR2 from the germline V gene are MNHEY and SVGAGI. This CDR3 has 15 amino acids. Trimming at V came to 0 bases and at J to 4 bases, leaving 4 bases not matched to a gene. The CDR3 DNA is TGTGCCAGCAGTTACTCGCGACAGGGGACCACTGAAGCTTTCTTT. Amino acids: CASSYSRQGTTEAFF.

The CDR3 DNA sequence: TGTGCCAGCAGTGACCCTGGGACTGACCCAGGGCCCCAGCATTTT. This gives the protein CASSDPGTDPGPQHF. This chain uses TRBV2 with TRBJ1-5; maybe TRBD1 (5 bases). Deletions cut 3 bases from V and 9 bases from J, with 18 bases between. The CDR3 consists of 15 residues. Germline V gene data show CDR1 as SNHLY and CDR2 as FYNNEI.

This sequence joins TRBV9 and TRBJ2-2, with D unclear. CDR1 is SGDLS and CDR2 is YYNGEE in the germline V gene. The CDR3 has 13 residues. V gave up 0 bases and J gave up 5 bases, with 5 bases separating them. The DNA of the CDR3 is TGTGCCAGCAGCGTAGAGGGTACCGGGGAGCTGTTTTTT. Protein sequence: CASSVEGTGELFF.

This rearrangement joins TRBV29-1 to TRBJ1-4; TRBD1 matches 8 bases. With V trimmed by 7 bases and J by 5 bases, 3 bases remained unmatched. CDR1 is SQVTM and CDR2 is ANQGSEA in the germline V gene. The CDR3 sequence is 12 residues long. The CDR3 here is CSGGQANEKLFF. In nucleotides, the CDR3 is TGCAGCGGGGGACAGGCCAATGAAAAACTGTTTTTT.

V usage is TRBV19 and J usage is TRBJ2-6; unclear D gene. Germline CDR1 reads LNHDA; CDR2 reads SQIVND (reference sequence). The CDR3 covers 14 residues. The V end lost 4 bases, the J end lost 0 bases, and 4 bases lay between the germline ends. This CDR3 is CASSKGSGANVLTF. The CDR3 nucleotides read TGTGCCAGTAGTAAGGGCTCTGGGGCCAACGTCCTGACTTTC.

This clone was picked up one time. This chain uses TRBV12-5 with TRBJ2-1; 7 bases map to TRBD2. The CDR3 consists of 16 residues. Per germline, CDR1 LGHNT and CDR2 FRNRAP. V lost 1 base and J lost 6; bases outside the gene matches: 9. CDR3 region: CASGLGEGLEGNEQFF. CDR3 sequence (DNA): TGTGCTAGTGGTTTGGGGGAGGGCCTTGAGGGCAATGAGCAGTTCTTC.

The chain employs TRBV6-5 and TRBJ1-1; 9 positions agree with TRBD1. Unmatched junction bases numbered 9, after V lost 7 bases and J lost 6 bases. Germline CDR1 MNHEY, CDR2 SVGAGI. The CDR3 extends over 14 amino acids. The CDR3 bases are TGTGCCAGCATTTTCCGGGACAGGGTCGCTGAAGCTTTCTTT. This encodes CASIFRDRVAEAFF.

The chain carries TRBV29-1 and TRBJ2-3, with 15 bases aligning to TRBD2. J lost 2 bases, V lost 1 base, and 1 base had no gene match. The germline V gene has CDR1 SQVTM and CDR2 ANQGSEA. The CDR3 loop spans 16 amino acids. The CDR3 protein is CSVEGTSGRDTDTQYF. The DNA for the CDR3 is TGCAGCGTTGAAGGGACTAGCGGGAGGGACACAGATACGCAGTATTTT.